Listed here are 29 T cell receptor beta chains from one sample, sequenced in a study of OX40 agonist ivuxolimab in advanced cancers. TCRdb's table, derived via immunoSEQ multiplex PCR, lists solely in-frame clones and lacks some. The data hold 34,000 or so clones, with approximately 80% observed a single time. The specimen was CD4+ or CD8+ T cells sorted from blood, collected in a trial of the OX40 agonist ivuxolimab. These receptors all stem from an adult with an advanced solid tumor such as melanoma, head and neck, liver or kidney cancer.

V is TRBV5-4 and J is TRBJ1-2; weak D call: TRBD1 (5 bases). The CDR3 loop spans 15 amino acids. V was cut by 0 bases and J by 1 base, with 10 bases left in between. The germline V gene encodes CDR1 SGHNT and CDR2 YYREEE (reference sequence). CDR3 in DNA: TGTGCCAGCAGCTTGGGGACGACAGATAACTATGGCTACACCTTC. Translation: CASSLGTTDNYGYTF.

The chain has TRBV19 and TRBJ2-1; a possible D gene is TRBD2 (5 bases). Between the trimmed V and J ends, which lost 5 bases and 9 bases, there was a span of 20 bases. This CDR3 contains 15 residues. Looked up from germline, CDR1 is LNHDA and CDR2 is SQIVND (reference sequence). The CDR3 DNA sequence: TGTGCCAGTAGTCTCCCCCGTTCGGGGTTCGGTGAGCAGTTCTTC. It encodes CASSLPRSGFGEQFF.

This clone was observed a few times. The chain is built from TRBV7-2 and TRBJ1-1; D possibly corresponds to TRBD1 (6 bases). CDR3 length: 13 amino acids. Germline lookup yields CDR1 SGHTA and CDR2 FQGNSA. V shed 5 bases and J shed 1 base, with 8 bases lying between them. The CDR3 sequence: CASSKGGNTEAFF. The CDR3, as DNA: TGTGCCAGCAGCAAGGGGGGGAACACTGAAGCTTTCTTT.

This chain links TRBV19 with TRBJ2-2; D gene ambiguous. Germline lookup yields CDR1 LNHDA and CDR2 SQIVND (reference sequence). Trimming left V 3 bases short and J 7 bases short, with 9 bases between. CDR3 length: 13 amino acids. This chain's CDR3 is CASSIFIGGELFF. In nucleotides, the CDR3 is TGTGCCAGTAGTATTTTTATAGGCGGGGAGCTGTTTTTT. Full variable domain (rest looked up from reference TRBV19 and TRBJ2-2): DGGITQSPKYLFRKEGQNVTLSCEQNLNHDAMYWYRQDPGQGLRLIYYSQIVNDFQKGDIAEGYSVSREKKESFPLTVTSAQKNPTAFYLCASSIFIGGELFFGEGSRLTVL.

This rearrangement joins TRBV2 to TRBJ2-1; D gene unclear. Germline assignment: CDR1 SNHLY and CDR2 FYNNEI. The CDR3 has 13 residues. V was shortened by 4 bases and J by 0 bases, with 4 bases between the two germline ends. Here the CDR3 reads CASSGGSYNEQFF. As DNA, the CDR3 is TGTGCCAGCAGTGGGGGCTCCTACAATGAGCAGTTCTTC. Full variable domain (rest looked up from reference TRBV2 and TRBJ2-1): EPEVTQTPSHQVTQMGQEVILRCVPISNHLYFYWYRQILGQKVEFLVSFYNNEISEKSEIFDDQFSVERPDGSNFTLKIRSTKLEDSAMYFCASSGGSYNEQFFGPGTRLTVL.

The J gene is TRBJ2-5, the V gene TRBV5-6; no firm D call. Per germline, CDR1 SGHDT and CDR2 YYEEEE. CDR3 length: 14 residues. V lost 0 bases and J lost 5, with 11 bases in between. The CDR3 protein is CASSLDVGPETQYF. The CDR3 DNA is TGTGCCAGCAGCTTGGATGTGGGCCCGGAGACCCAGTACTTC.

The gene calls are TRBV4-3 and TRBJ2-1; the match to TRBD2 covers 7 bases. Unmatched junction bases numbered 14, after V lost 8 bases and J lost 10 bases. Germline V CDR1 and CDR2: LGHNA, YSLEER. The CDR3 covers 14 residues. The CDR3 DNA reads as TGCGCCAGCGCCCTTGGGAGGGAGGGTGGAGAGCAGTTCTTC. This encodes CASALGREGGEQFF.

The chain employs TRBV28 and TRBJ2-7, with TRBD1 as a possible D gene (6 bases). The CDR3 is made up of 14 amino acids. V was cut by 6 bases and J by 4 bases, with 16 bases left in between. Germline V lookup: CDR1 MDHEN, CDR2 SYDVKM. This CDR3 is CASRPTGTRYEQYF. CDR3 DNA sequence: TGTGCCAGCAGACCGACCGGGACAAGATACGAGCAGTACTTC.

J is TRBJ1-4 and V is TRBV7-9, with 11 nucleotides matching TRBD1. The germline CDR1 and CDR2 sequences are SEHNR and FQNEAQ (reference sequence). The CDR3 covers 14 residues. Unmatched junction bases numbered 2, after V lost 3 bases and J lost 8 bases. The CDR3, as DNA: TGTGCCAGCAGCTTGGGACAGGGGGGCGAAAAACTGTTTTTT. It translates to CASSLGQGGEKLFF. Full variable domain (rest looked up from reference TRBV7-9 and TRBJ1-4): DTGVSQNPRHKITKRGQNVTFRCDPISEHNRLYWYRQTLGQGPEFLTYFQNEAQLEKSRLLSDRFSAERPKGSFSTLEIQRTEQGDSAMYLCASSLGQGGEKLFFGSGTQLSVL.

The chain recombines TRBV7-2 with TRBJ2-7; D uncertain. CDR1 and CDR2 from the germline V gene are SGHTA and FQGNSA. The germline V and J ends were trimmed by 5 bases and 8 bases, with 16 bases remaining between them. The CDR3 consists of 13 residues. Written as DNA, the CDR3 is TGTGCCAGCAGCCGAGAGCCCCGGGCGAAGCAGTACTTC. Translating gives CASSREPRAKQYF.

The CDR3 sequence is CASSLSLDYRNIQYF. CDR3 in DNA: TGTGCCAGCAGCTTATCATTAGATTATAGGAACATTCAGTACTTC. This chain links TRBV7-9 with TRBJ2-4; D is ambiguous. V lost 2 bases, J lost 7 bases, and 15 bases lay in between. Germline CDR1 SEHNR, CDR2 FQNEAQ (reference sequence). This CDR3 has 15 amino acids. The full variable domain, its missing parts supplied by reference TRBV7-9 and TRBJ2-4, is DTGVSQNPRHKITKRGQNVTFRCDPISEHNRLYWYRQTLGQGPEFLTYFQNEAQLEKSRLLSDRFSAERPKGSFSTLEIQRTEQGDSAMYLCASSLSLDYRNIQYFGAGTRLSVL.

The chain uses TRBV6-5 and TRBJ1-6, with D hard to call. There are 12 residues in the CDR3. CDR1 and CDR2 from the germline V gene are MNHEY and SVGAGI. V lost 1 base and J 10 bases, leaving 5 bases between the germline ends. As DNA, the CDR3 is TGTGCCAGCAGTTACTTAGAGTCACCCCTCCACTTT. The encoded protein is CASSYLESPLHF.

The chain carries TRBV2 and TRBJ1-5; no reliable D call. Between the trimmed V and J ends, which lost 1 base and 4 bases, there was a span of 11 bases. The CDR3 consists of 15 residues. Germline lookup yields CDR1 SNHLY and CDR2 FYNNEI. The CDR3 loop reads CASSEEFAGNQPQHF. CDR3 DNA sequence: TGTGCCAGCAGTGAAGAATTTGCGGGTAATCAGCCCCAGCATTTT.

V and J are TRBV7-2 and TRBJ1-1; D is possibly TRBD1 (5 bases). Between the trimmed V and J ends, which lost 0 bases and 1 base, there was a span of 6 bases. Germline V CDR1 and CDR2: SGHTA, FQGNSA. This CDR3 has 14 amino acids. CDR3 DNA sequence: TGTGCCAGCAGCTTAGCTGGGGCGAACACTGAAGCTTTCTTT. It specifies CASSLAGANTEAFF.

The DNA for the CDR3 is TGTGCCAGCAGCTTAGATGTGGGACAGGGTTTGGACATTCAGTACTTC. Protein: CASSLDVGQGLDIQYF. V usage is TRBV7-6 and J usage is TRBJ2-4, with TRBD1 identical over 9 bases. Germline lookup yields CDR1 SGHVS and CDR2 FNYEAQ. CDR3 length equals 16 residues. After removal of 1 base from V and 8 bases from J, the junction contained 9 bases not matched to a gene.

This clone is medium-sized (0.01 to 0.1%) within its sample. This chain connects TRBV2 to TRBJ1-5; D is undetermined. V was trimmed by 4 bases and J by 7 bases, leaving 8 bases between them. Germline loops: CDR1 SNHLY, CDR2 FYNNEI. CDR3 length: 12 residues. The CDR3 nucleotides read TGTGCCAGCAGTGTAGGGTCCCAGCCCCAGCATTTT. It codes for CASSVGSQPQHF.

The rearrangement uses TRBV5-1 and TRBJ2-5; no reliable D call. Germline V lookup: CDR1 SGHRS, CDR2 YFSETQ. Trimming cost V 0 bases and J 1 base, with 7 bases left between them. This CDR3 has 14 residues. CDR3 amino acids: CASSLELSQETQYF. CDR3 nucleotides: TGCGCCAGCAGCTTGGAGCTCAGCCAAGAGACCCAGTACTTC.

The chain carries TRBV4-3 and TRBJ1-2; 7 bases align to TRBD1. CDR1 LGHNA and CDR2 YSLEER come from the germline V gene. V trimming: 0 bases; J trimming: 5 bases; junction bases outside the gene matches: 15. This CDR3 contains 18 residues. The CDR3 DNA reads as TGCGCCAGCAGCCAAGATCGACAGGGTTTTAATATGAAGTATGGCTACACCTTC. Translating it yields CASSQDRQGFNMKYGYTF.

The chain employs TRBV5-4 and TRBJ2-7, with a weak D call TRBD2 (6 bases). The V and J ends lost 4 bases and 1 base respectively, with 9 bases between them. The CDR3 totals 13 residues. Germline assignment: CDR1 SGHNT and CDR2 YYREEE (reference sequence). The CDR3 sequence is CASSRDFSYEQYF. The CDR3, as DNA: TGTGCCAGCAGCCGGGACTTTTCCTACGAGCAGTACTTC.

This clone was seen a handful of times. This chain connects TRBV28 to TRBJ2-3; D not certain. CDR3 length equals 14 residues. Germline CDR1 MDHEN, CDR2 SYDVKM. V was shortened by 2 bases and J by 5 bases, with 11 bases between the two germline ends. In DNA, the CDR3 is TGTGCCAGCAGTTTACAACGCAGGTTAGATACGCAGTATTTT. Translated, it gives CASSLQRRLDTQYF.

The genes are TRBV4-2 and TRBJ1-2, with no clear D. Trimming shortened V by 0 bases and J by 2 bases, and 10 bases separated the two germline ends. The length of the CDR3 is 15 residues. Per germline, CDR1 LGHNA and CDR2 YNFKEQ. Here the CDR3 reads CASSQDRNGNYGYTF. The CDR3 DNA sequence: TGTGCCAGCAGCCAAGATCGTAACGGAAACTATGGCTACACCTTC.

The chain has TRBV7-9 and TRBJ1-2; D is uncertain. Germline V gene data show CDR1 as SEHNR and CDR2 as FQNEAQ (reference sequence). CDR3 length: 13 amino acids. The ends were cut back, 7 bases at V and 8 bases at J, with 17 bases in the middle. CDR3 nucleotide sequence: TGTGCCAGCACCATCGATCTGGGTCGGGGCTACACCTTC. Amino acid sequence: CASTIDLGRGYTF.

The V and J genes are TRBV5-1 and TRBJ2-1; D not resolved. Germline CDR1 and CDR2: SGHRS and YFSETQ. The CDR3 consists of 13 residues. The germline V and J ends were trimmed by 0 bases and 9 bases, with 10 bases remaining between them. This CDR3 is CASSLGQPVEQFF. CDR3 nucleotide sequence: TGCGCCAGCAGCTTGGGCCAACCGGTTGAGCAGTTCTTC. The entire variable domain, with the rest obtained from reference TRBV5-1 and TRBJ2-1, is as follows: KAGVTQTPRYLIKTRGQQVTLSCSPISGHRSVSWYQQTPGQGLQFLFEYFSETQRNKGNFPGRFSGRQFSNSRSEMNVSTLELGDSALYLCASSLGQPVEQFFGPGTRLTVL.

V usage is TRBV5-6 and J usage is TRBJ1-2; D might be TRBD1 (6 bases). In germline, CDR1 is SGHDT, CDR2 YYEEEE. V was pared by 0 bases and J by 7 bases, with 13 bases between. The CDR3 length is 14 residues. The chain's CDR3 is CASSLATGSTGYTF. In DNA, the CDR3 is TGTGCCAGCAGCTTGGCTACAGGGTCGACTGGCTACACCTTC.

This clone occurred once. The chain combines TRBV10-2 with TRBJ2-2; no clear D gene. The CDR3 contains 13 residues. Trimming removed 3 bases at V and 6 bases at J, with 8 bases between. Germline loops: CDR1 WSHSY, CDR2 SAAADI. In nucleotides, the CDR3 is TGCGCCAGCAGTGAACTGGTATCCGGGGAGCTGTTTTTT. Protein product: CASSELVSGELFF.

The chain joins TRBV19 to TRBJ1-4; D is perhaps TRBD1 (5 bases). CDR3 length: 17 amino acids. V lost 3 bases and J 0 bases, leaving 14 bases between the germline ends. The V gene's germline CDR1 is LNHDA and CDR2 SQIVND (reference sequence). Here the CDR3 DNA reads TGTGCCAGTAGTATGCCTTCGGGGGATGCAACTAATGAAAAACTGTTTTTT. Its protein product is CASSMPSGDATNEKLFF.

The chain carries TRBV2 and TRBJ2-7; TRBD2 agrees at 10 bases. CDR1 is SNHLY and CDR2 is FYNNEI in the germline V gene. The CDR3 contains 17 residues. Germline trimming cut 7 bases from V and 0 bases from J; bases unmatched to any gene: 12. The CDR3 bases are TGTGCCAGCAACTCGGGACTAGCGAGAATCCCCTCCTACGAGCAGTACTTC. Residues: CASNSGLARIPSYEQYF.

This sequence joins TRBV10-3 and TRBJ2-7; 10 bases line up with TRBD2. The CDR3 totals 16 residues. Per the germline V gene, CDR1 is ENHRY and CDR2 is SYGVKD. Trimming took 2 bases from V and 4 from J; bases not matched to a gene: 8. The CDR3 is CAISEKSGGAYYEQYF. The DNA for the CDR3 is TGTGCCATCAGTGAGAAGAGCGGGGGGGCCTATTACGAGCAGTACTTC.

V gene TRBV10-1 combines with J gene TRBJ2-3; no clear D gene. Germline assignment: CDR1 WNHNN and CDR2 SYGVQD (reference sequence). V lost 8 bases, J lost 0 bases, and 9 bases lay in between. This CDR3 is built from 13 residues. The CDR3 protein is CASQDLSTDTQYF. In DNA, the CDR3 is TGCGCCAGCCAGGACCTTAGCACAGATACGCAGTATTTT.